Here is one T cell receptor beta chain with its context. Treatment reported: randomized to nivolumab then ipilimumab (arm A) or the reverse (arm B). DNA-damaging chemotherapy had not been given to any patient beforehand. Sorted cells were live CD3+CD8+, lacking CD19 and CD56, from PBMCs. The source of the sample is a study of sequential checkpoint blockade in melanoma. Study-level information: Maintenance nivolumab came after either treatment sequence.

Assay: immunoSEQ multiplex PCR; the TCRdb copy retains only in-frame clones and omits some. Found here are tens of thousands of clones, around nine tenths of them singletons; the top ten hold 14%. The CDR3 has 20 amino acids. The V segment lost 2 bases and the J segment 0 bases; nucleotides outside the gene matches: 10. Germline V CDR1 and CDR2: MDHEN, SYDVKM. The sample in question was CD8+ T cells sorted from blood (inferred from file names), obtained from a patient given nivolumab and ipilimumab in sequence. This TCR was sampled from a human donor with melanoma. The gene calls are TRBV28 and TRBJ2-6; TRBD1 matches at 10 bases. This CDR3 reads CASSLGTGALHPSGANVLTF. CDR3 nucleotide sequence: TGTGCCAGCAGTTTAGGGACAGGGGCGCTTCACCCCTCTGGGGCCAACGTCCTGACTTTC. Complete variable domain (other parts from reference TRBV28 and TRBJ2-6): DVKVTQSSRYLVKRTGEKVFLECVQDMDHENMFWYRQDPGLGLRLIYFSYDVKMKEKGDIPEGYSVSREKKERFSLILESASTNQTSMYLCASSLGTGALHPSGANVLTFGAGSRLTVL.